These 30 T cell receptor beta chains originate from one sample sequenced in a study of blood T cell repertoires in COVID-19. TCRdb's copy holds only in-frame clones and misses some; the assay was immunoSEQ multiplex PCR. Counted here are about 220,000 clones, around 80% occurring once; the ten biggest clones make up 15% to 20%. Sample: peripheral blood. The receptors were gathered from a man aged 30-40 years with active or convalescent COVID-19.

The chain employs TRBV12-3 or TRBV12-4 and TRBJ1-2; D uncertain. The CDR3 has 12 amino acids. V was pared by 3 bases and J by 6 bases, with 8 bases between. The DNA of the CDR3 is TGTGCCAGCAGTTTGGAGCCGGATGGCTACACCTTC. This sequence encodes CASSLEPDGYTF.

V gene TRBV15 combines with J gene TRBJ2-2; 10 bases line up with TRBD2. The V segment lost 1 base and the J segment 1 base; nucleotides outside the gene matches: 3. The CDR3 covers 17 residues. CDR1 is LNHNV, CDR2 YYDKDF, per germline (reference sequence). CDR3 protein: CATSRALAGENTGELFF. The CDR3 coding sequence is TGTGCCACCAGCAGAGCCCTAGCGGGGGAGAACACCGGGGAGCTGTTTTTT.

The chain couples TRBV5-6 to TRBJ2-7, with 7 bases aligning to TRBD2. The V gene's germline CDR1 is SGHDT and CDR2 YYEEEE. This CDR3 is 16 amino acids long. V lost 2 bases and J lost 0; bases outside the gene matches: 8. The CDR3 DNA is TGTGCCAGCAGCTTTGGGCTAGCGGACCCCTCCTACGAGCAGTACTTC. It encodes CASSFGLADPSYEQYF.

A single count supports this clone. V usage is TRBV6-2 or TRBV6-3 and J usage is TRBJ1-1, with unresolved D. V was trimmed by 5 bases and J by 1 base, leaving 8 bases between them. Germline CDR1 and CDR2: MNHEY and SVGEGT. The CDR3 extends over 13 amino acids. The CDR3, as DNA: TGTGCCAGCAGTGTAGTCTCGAACACTGAAGCTTTCTTT. Protein product: CASSVVSNTEAFF.

The chain combines TRBV2 with TRBJ2-3; D may be TRBD1 (6 bases). Germline assignment: CDR1 SNHLY and CDR2 FYNNEI. The CDR3 length is 14 residues. V lost 7 bases and J 3 bases, leaving 14 bases between the germline ends. CDR3 nucleotide sequence: TGTGCCAGCACTTGGACAGTTCCGACAGATACGCAGTATTTT. Translating gives CASTWTVPTDTQYF.

The V and J genes are TRBV30 and TRBJ1-1, with D uncertain. The CDR3 has 12 amino acids. V was shortened by 2 bases and J by 7 bases, with 11 bases between the two germline ends. Germline assignment: CDR1 GTSNPN and CDR2 SVGIG (reference sequence). CDR3 amino acids: CAWSYARSEAFF. The DNA for the CDR3 is TGTGCCTGGAGTTACGCTCGTAGTGAAGCTTTCTTT.

The chain has TRBV30 and TRBJ1-4; possibly TRBD1 for D (5 bases). V lost 5 bases and J lost 8, with 15 bases in between. This CDR3 contains 13 residues. From germline, CDR1 is GTSNPN and CDR2 SVGIG (reference sequence). CDR3 in amino acids: CAWAGSSEEKLFF. The CDR3 DNA reads as TGTGCCTGGGCAGGGTCATCAGAAGAAAAACTGTTTTTT.

This clone appeared many times. The chain couples TRBV30 to TRBJ1-2; D is possibly TRBD1 (5 bases). The V and J ends lost 5 bases and 8 bases respectively, with 18 bases between them. Looked up from germline, CDR1 is GTSNPN and CDR2 is SVGIG (reference sequence). CDR3 length: 13 residues. The CDR3, as DNA: TGTGCCTGGTGGGGCCCGGGGGGAGCGGGCTACACCTTC. Protein product: CAWWGPGGAGYTF.

The rearrangement joins TRBV6-5 to TRBJ2-7, with TRBD2 matching 13 bases. Germline loops: CDR1 MNHEY, CDR2 SVGAGI. The CDR3 has 15 residues. The junction had 5 bases not matched to a gene; V was cut back by 5 bases and J by 4 bases. DNA of the CDR3: TGTGCCAGCAGTATAGGGACTAGCGGGATTTACGAGCAGTACTTC. Translation: CASSIGTSGIYEQYF.

This rearrangement joins TRBV7-6 to TRBJ2-5; 9 bases are shared with TRBD2. V was pared by 5 bases and J by 5 bases, with 18 bases of the junction left unmatched. This CDR3 is 18 amino acids long. Germline V lookup: CDR1 SGHVS, CDR2 FNYEAQ. This chain's CDR3 is CASSPRLERSGRRETQYF. The CDR3 DNA reads TGTGCCAGCAGCCCACGACTAGAAAGGAGCGGGAGGAGGGAGACCCAGTACTTC.

The chain couples TRBV7-2 to TRBJ1-3; D remains unclear. This CDR3 has 13 residues. The V end lost 4 bases, the J end lost 4 bases, and 8 bases lay between the germline ends. Germline CDR1 SGHTA, CDR2 FQGNSA. The CDR3 nucleotides read TGTGCCAGCAGCTCCGAGTTGGGAAACACCATATATTTT. Its translation: CASSSELGNTIYF.

This chain connects TRBV11-3 to TRBJ2-7; no firm D call. The germline V gene has CDR1 SGHNT and CDR2 YENEEA. The V end was cut by 5 bases, the J end by 5 bases, with 10 bases between. The CDR3 totals 12 residues. The CDR3 sequence: CASSAAPHEQYF. CDR3 coding DNA: TGTGCCAGCAGCGCGGCCCCCCACGAGCAGTACTTC.

V usage is TRBV15 and J usage is TRBJ1-4, with 9 bases lining up with TRBD1. CDR1 LNHNV and CDR2 YYDKDF come from the germline V gene (reference sequence). The CDR3 has 15 residues. Losses at the gene ends were 5 bases for V and 5 bases for J; bases not matched to a gene: 6. This CDR3 reads CATSDRQGGNEKLFF. CDR3 coding DNA: TGTGCCACCAGCGATAGACAGGGGGGGAATGAAAAACTGTTTTTT.

The V and J genes are TRBV6-4 and TRBJ2-1; no reliable D call. Germline CDR1 is MRHNA and CDR2 is SNTAGT. Between the trimmed V and J ends, which lost 4 bases and 0 bases, there was a span of 16 bases. CDR3 length equals 17 residues. DNA for the CDR3: TGTGCCAGCAGTGCGGGTGGTGTCCCGACCTCCTACAATGAGCAGTTCTTC. Translating gives CASSAGGVPTSYNEQFF.

This clone was detected only a few times. J is TRBJ1-2 and V is TRBV12-2. TRBV12-2 is given as a pseudogene. The CDR3 is 16 residues long. The CDR3, as DNA: TGTGCAAGTCGCTGGTCGGAGCATTGGGAGAACTATGGCTACACCTTC. It translates to CASRWSEHWENYGYTF.

Only a few counts were recorded for this clone. It is unclear where the CDR3 begins or ends on the DNA, so no DNA is shown, and the CDR3 is as TCRdb lists it. V is TRBV7-9 and J is TRBJ1-4; the tabulated D call, TRBD1, remains unverified against the DNA. CDR1 is SEHNR and CDR2 is FQNEAQ in the germline V gene (reference sequence). From its first to its last residue, the CDR3 has 17 amino acids. The CDR3 protein is CASSTGGGREKLFFGIF.

V is TRBV24-1 and J is TRBJ1-3, with no clear D. The CDR3 consists of 13 residues. CDR1 KGHDR and CDR2 SFDVKD come from the germline V gene. V was cut by 7 bases and J by 5 bases, with 11 bases left in between. The CDR3 nucleotides read TGTGCCACCAGCCATTCTATGAGAAACACCATATATTTT. It translates to CATSHSMRNTIYF.

V gene TRBV30 combines with J gene TRBJ2-1; 7 nucleotides agree with TRBD1. J lost 7 bases, V lost 4 bases, and 13 bases had no gene match. Germline CDR1 is GTSNPN and CDR2 is SVGIG (reference sequence). CDR3 length equals 15 residues. The CDR3 DNA follows: TGTGCCTGGACCAGGGGGACAGTAATGAGTAATGAGCAGTTCTTC. It codes for CAWTRGTVMSNEQFF.

This chain links TRBV2 with TRBJ1-1, with D possibly matching TRBD1 (5 bases). The length of the CDR3 is 15 residues. Trimming removed 7 bases at V and 5 bases at J, with 20 bases between. In germline, CDR1 is SNHLY, CDR2 FYNNEI. CDR3 loop: CASNLPDSRVTEAFF. The CDR3 DNA sequence: TGTGCCAGCAACCTACCTGATTCCAGGGTGACTGAAGCTTTCTTT.

The rearrangement links TRBV2 to TRBJ2-3; 7 nucleotides agree with TRBD1. CDR3 length: 12 amino acids. J gave up 7 bases and V 9 bases, and 7 bases lay outside the gene matches. Germline loops: CDR1 SNHLY, CDR2 FYNNEI. CDR3 protein: CARRIQGHTQYF. CDR3 nucleotides: TGTGCCAGGAGGATACAGGGGCATACGCAGTATTTT.

The chain has TRBV4-1 and TRBJ2-7; 7 bases are a match to TRBD1. There are 14 residues in the CDR3. The V gene end was trimmed by 3 bases and the J gene end by 2 bases; junction bases not matched to a gene: 4. Germline-derived CDR1 and CDR2 are MGHRA and YSYEKL. CDR3 nucleotide sequence: TGCGCCAGCAGCCACTCCGGGACAGCCTACGAGCAGTACTTC. Translated, it gives CASSHSGTAYEQYF.

About this clone: Other DNA sequences in this specimen translate into the identical CDR3. CDR3 bases: TGTGCCAGCAGTCCTACAGGGAGCTCTGGAAACACCATATATTTT. Its translation is CASSPTGSSGNTIYF. The chain is built from TRBV27 and TRBJ1-3; possibly TRBD1 for D (6 bases). This CDR3 has 15 residues. Germline V gives CDR1 MNHEY, CDR2 SMNVEV (reference sequence). V was trimmed by 5 bases and J by 0 bases, leaving 11 bases between them.

V gene TRBV18 combines with J gene TRBJ2-2; 14 bases are a match to TRBD2. The germline CDR1 and CDR2 sequences are KGHSH and LQKENI. Trimming took 1 base from V and 2 from J; bases not matched to a gene: 6. The CDR3 contains 19 residues. The CDR3: CASSPRTGTSGSNTGELFF. Here the CDR3 DNA reads TGTGCCAGCTCACCACGAACCGGGACTAGCGGGAGTAACACCGGGGAGCTGTTTTTT.

The V and J genes are TRBV5-4 and TRBJ1-4, with 7 positions matching TRBD1. Germline V gene data show CDR1 as SGHNT and CDR2 as YYREEE (reference sequence). J gave up 8 bases and V 3 bases, and 10 bases lay outside the gene matches. The CDR3 runs 15 residues. The CDR3 DNA reads as TGTGCCAGCAGCTCCAGACAGGGCGCTCAGGAAAAACTGTTTTTT. Encoded protein: CASSSRQGAQEKLFF.

This sequence joins TRBV9 and TRBJ2-3; 11 positions agree with TRBD2. V gave up 0 bases and J gave up 0 bases; unmatched junction bases: 12. CDR1 is SGDLS, CDR2 YYNGEE, per germline. The CDR3 has 20 residues. The CDR3 is CASSVGSGTSGVTSTDTQYF. The DNA of the CDR3 is TGTGCCAGCAGCGTAGGATCCGGGACTAGCGGTGTTACTAGCACAGATACGCAGTATTTT.

A word on this clone: The same CDR3 is also encoded by other DNA sequences in this sample. The chain joins TRBV5-4 to TRBJ2-5; D possibly corresponds to TRBD2 (5 bases). V lost 0 bases to trimming and J lost 1 base, with 7 bases between them. Germline loops: CDR1 SGHNT, CDR2 YYREEE (reference sequence). This CDR3 is 14 amino acids long. The CDR3 region is CASSLGGLQETQYF. In DNA, the CDR3 is TGTGCCAGCAGCTTGGGCGGGCTCCAAGAGACCCAGTACTTC.

V and J are TRBV4-3 and TRBJ1-4; tentative D call: TRBD1 (5 bases). CDR3 size: 16 residues. V was clipped by 4 bases and J by 3 bases, with 15 bases between them. In germline, CDR1 is LGHNA, CDR2 YSLEER. The CDR3 coding sequence is TGCGCCAGCAGCCCGGGGCGGGGGTCGGCTAATGAAAAACTGTTTTTT. Translated: CASSPGRGSANEKLFF.

The chain couples TRBV6-2 or TRBV6-3 to TRBJ1-1; no clear D gene. The CDR3 covers 14 residues. Germline V CDR1 and CDR2: MNHEY, SVGEGT. V was cut by 2 bases and J by 0 bases, with 7 bases left in between. This chain's CDR3 is CASSYHSMNTEAFF. Here the CDR3 DNA reads TGTGCCAGCAGTTACCACAGTATGAACACTGAAGCTTTCTTT.

The chain employs TRBV27 and TRBJ1-2; 7 nucleotides line up with TRBD1. The CDR3 is made up of 12 amino acids. Germline V lookup: CDR1 MNHEY, CDR2 SMNVEV (reference sequence). V gave up 6 bases and J gave up 8 bases; unmatched junction bases: 6. The CDR3 nucleotides are TGTGCCAGCAGCGACTACAGGGGAGGCTACACCTTC. Its protein is CASSDYRGGYTF.

This rearrangement joins TRBV27 to TRBJ2-6; tentative D call: TRBD1 (6 bases). The CDR3 loop spans 14 amino acids. The ends were cut back, 3 bases at V and 4 bases at J, with 7 bases in the middle. From germline, CDR1 is MNHEY and CDR2 SMNVEV (reference sequence). CDR3 protein: CASSLGAGANVLTF. CDR3 coding DNA: TGTGCCAGCAGTTTGGGGGCCGGGGCCAACGTCCTGACTTTC.